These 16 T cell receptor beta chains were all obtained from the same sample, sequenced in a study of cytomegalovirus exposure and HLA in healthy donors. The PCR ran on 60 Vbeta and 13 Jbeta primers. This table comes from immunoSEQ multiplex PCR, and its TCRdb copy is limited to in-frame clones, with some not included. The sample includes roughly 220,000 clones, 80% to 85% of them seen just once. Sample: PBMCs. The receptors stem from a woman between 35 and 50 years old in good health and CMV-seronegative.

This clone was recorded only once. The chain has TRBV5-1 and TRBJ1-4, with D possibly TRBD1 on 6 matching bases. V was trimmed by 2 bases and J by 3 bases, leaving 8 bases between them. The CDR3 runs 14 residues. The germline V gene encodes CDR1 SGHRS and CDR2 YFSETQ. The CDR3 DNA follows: TGCGCCAGCAGCTTAGGGGGAGCTAATGAAAAACTGTTTTTT. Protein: CASSLGGANEKLFF. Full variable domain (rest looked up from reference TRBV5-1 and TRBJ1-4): KAGVTQTPRYLIKTRGQQVTLSCSPISGHRSVSWYQQTPGQGLQFLFEYFSETQRNKGNFPGRFSGRQFSNSRSEMNVSTLELGDSALYLCASSLGGANEKLFFGSGTQLSVL.

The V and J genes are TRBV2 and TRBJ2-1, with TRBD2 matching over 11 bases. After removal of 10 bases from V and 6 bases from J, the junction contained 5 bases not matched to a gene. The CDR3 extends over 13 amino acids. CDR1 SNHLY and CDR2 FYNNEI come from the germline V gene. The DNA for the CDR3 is TGTGCCAATAGCGGGAGGGCCCTCAATGAGCAGTTCTTC. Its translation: CANSGRALNEQFF.

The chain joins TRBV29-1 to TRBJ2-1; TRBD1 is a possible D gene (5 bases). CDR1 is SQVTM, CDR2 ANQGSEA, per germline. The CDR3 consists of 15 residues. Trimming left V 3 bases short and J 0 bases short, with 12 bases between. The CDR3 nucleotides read TGCAGCGTTGAGTACGGACATAGCTCCTACAATGAGCAGTTCTTC. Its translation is CSVEYGHSSYNEQFF.

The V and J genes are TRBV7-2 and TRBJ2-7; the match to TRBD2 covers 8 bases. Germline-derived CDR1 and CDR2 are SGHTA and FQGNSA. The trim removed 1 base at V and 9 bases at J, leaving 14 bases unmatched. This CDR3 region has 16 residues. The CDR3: CASSLELRLAGGGQYF. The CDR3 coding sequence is TGTGCCAGCAGCTTAGAGCTTCGGCTAGCGGGTGGCGGGCAGTACTTC.

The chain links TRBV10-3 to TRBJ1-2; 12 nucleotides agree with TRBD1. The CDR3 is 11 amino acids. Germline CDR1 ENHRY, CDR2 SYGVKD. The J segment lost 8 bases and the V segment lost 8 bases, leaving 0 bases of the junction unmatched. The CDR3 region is CAIGTGGGYTF. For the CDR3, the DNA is TGTGCCATCGGGACAGGGGGCGGCTACACCTTC.

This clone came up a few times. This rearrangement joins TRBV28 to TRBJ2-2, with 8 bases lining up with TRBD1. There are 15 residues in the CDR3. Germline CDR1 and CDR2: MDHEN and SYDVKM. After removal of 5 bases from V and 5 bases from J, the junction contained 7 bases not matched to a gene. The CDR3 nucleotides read TGTGCCAGCAGTGGGCAGGGGGCGGGAACCGGGGAGCTGTTTTTT. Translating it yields CASSGQGAGTGELFF.

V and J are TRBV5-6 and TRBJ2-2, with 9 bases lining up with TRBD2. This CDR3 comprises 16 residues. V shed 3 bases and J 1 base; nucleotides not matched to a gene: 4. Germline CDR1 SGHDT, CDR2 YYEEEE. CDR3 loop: CASSYSGRRNTGELFF. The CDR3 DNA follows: TGTGCCAGCAGCTATAGCGGGAGAAGGAACACCGGGGAGCTGTTTTTT.

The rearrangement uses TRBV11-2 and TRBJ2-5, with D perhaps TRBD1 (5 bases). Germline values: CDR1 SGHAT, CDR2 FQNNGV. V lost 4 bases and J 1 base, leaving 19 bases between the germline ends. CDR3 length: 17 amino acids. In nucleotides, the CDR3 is TGTGCCAGCAGCTACGCCTTTGACAGCCCCCTCCAAGAGACCCAGTACTTC. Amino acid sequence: CASSYAFDSPLQETQYF.

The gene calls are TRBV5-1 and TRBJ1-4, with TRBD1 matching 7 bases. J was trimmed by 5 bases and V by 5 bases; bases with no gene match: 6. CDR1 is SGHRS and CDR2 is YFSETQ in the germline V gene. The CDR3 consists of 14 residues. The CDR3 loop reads CASRRDSSNEKLFF. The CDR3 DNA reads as TGCGCCAGCAGAAGGGACAGCTCGAATGAAAAACTGTTTTTT.

CDR3: CASSDSYEQYF. The DNA of the CDR3 is TGTGCCAGTAGTGACAGCTACGAGCAGTACTTC. The V call is TRBV19, the J call TRBJ2-7; a weak D match, TRBD1 (5 bases). CDR3 size: 11 residues. Germline lookup yields CDR1 LNHDA and CDR2 SQIVND (reference sequence). V dropped 5 bases and J dropped 3 bases, with 5 bases sitting between them.

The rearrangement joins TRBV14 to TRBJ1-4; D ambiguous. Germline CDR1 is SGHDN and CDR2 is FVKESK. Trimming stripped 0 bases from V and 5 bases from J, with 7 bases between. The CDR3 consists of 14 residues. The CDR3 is CASSQELRNEKLFF. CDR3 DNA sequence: TGTGCCAGCAGCCAAGAGTTGAGAAATGAAAAACTGTTTTTT.

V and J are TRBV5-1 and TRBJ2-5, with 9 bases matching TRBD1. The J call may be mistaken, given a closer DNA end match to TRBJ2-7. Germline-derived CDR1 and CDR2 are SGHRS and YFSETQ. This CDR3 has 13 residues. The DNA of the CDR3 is TGCGCCAGCGCCTCCGGGACAGGGAACGAGCAGTACTTC. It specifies CASASGTGNEQYF.

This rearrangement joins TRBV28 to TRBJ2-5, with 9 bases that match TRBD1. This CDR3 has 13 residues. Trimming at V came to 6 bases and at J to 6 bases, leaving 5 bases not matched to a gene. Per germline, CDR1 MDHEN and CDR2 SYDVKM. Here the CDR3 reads CASRSDRGKTQYF. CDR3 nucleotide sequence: TGTGCCAGCAGGTCGGACAGGGGAAAGACCCAGTACTTC.

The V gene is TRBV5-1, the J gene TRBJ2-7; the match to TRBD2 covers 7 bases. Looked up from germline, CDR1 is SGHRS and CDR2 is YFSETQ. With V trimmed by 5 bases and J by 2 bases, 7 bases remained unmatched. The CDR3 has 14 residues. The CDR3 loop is CASSKSLAAYEQYF. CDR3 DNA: TGCGCCAGCAGTAAAAGTCTAGCGGCCTACGAGCAGTACTTC.

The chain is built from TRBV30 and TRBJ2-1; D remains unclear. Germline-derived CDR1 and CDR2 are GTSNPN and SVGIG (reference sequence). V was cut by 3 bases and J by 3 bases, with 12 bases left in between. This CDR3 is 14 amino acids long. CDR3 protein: CAWRMAANYNEQFF. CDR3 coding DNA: TGTGCCTGGAGGATGGCGGCAAACTACAATGAGCAGTTCTTC.

The CDR3 DNA reads as TGCGCCAGCAGCCTCGGACAGGGCGGCAATCAGCCCCAGCATTTT. It translates to CASSLGQGGNQPQHF. The rearrangement links TRBV4-1 to TRBJ1-5; 8 bases are a match to TRBD1. Germline loops: CDR1 MGHRA, CDR2 YSYEKL. V lost 4 bases, J lost 2 bases, and 4 bases stayed unmatched. The CDR3 has 15 residues.